Presented here are 25 T cell receptor beta chains from one specimen sequenced in a study of regulatory T cells in long-lasting Graves disease. Time point noted: persistent/refractory GD, antithyroid drugs over 5 years with positive TRAb. Extracted PBMC RNA gave rise to the TCR library. Assembly of TCR beta libraries relied on iRepertoire HTBI primers together with Arm-PCR of CDR3 regions. TCRdb ran MiXCR on the multiplex PCR reads and lists one entry per CDR3 protein. The data contain hundreds of thousands of distinct CDR3 sequences, under 25% of them seen just once; the ten biggest clones take up under 25%. Sequenced material: peripheral blood mononuclear cells (PBMCs), taken when the disease was refractory, from a patient treated with antithyroid drugs. These receptors were collected from a female donor with Graves disease.

This clonotype was found once. The V and J genes are TRBV12-3 or TRBV12-4 and TRBJ2-2; TRBD2 matches 12 bases. The CDR3 contains 15 residues. Unmatched junction bases numbered 4, after V lost 3 bases and J lost 8 bases. The CDR3 DNA reads as TGTGCCAGCAGTTTTCGACTAGCGGGAGCAGGGGAGCTGTTTTTT. Translation: CASSFRLAGAGELFF.

This clonotype was seen a handful of times. The chain recombines TRBV6-1 with TRBJ2-5; D is perhaps TRBD2 (6 bases). The CDR3 runs to 11 residues. CDR1 MNHNS and CDR2 SASEGT come from the germline V gene. The V and J ends lost 6 bases and 9 bases respectively, with 11 bases between them. The CDR3 loop is CASSGGTAQYF. The DNA for the CDR3 is TGTGCCAGCAGCGGGGGAACGGCCCAGTACTTC.

The V gene is TRBV5-1, the J gene TRBJ2-5; 8 bases map to TRBD2. The CDR3 length is 15 residues. The germline V gene encodes CDR1 SGHRS and CDR2 YFSETQ. Trimming took 4 bases from V and 1 from J; bases not matched to a gene: 6. This CDR3 reads CASSREGFPQETQYF. In DNA form, the CDR3 reads TGCGCCAGCAGCCGGGAGGGCTTCCCCCAAGAGACCCAGTACTTC.

A note on this clonotype: Since a much larger clone is just one base distant, this may be a read error. The rearrangement links TRBV29-1 to TRBJ1-2; D possibly corresponds to TRBD1 (6 bases). Germline V gives CDR1 SQVTM, CDR2 ANQGSEA. CDR3 length equals 13 residues. Trimming cost V 7 bases and J 8 bases, with 20 bases left between them. The DNA of the CDR3 is TGCAGCGCACCCAGCGGACAGAAAGGAGGCTACACCTTC. This codes for CSAPSGQKGGYTF. Looking up the rest from reference TRBV29-1 and TRBJ1-2 gives the full variable domain: SAVISQKPSRDICQRGTSLTIQCQVDSQVTMMFWYRQQPGQSLTLIATANQGSEATYESGFVIDKFPISRPNLTFSTLTVSNMSPEDSSIYLCSAPSGQKGGYTFGSGTRLTVV.

This clonotype was counted many times. V and J are TRBV7-2 and TRBJ2-7; the D gene is possibly TRBD1 (5 bases). Germline V gene sequence: CDR1 SGHTA, CDR2 FQGNSA. V dropped 3 bases and J dropped 2 bases, with 11 bases sitting between them. The length of the CDR3 is 14 residues. The CDR3, as DNA: TGTGCCAGCAGCTTCCCAGGGCCAACCTACGAGCAGTACTTC. It yields the protein CASSFPGPTYEQYF.

Comments on this clonotype: A read error may explain this, as a much larger clone is one base away. The J gene is TRBJ2-7, the V gene TRBV11-2; D not certain. The J call may be mistaken, given a closer DNA end match to TRBJ2-1. The CDR3 runs 16 residues. Germline V lookup: CDR1 SGHAT, CDR2 FQNNGV. CDR3 DNA: TGTGCCAGCAGCTTAGCCGGTCTAACGGAGTACAATGAGCAGTTCTTC. Protein product: CASSLAGLTEYNEQFF.

This clonotype appeared many times. The chain uses TRBV28 and TRBJ2-5, with TRBD1 matching over 11 bases. Per the germline V gene, CDR1 is MDHEN and CDR2 is SYDVKM. The CDR3 has 15 amino acids. V lost 0 bases, J lost 3 bases, and 0 bases stayed unmatched. As DNA, the CDR3 is TGTGCCAGCAGTTTATGGGGACAGGGGGAAGAGACCCAGTACTTC. Encoded protein: CASSLWGQGEETQYF.

The chain uses TRBV6-1 and TRBJ1-5, with D possibly TRBD1 on 5 matching bases. The germline V gene has CDR1 MNHNS and CDR2 SASEGT. This CDR3 region has 15 residues. V was cut by 6 bases and J by 9 bases, with 21 bases left in between. CDR3 protein: CASSPTGRAVRPQHF. The CDR3, as DNA: TGTGCCAGCAGCCCAACGGGGCGGGCAGTCCGGCCCCAGCATTTT.

Only a few counts were recorded for this clonotype. The rearrangement uses TRBV7-2 and TRBJ2-5; 8 bases fit TRBD2. Germline values: CDR1 SGHTA, CDR2 FQGNSA. Trimming removed 7 bases from V and 2 bases from J; junction bases left unmatched: 12. The CDR3 is made up of 16 amino acids. For the CDR3, the DNA is TGTGCCAGCACCCACCGTTCGGGAGGGTTACAAGAGACCCAGTACTTC. It specifies CASTHRSGGLQETQYF. Full variable domain (missing parts from reference TRBV7-2 and TRBJ2-5): GAGVSQSPSNKVTEKGKDVELRCDPISGHTALYWYRQSLGQGLEFLIYFQGNSAPDKSGLPSDRFSAERTGGSVSTLTIQRTQQEDSAVYLCASTHRSGGLQETQYFGPGTRLLVL.

This clonotype was observed a few times. The gene calls are TRBV29-1 and TRBJ2-5; D is ambiguous. This CDR3 has 12 residues. From germline, CDR1 is SQVTM and CDR2 ANQGSEA. V shed 4 bases and J shed 5 bases, with 11 bases lying between them. For the CDR3, the DNA is TGCAGCGTTGGGCCGGGTGGGGAGACCCAGTACTTC. Amino acid sequence: CSVGPGGETQYF. The entire variable domain, with the rest obtained from reference TRBV29-1 and TRBJ2-5, is as follows: SAVISQKPSRDICQRGTSLTIQCQVDSQVTMMFWYRQQPGQSLTLIATANQGSEATYESGFVIDKFPISRPNLTFSTLTVSNMSPEDSSIYLCSVGPGGETQYFGPGTRLLVL.

The genes are TRBV7-2 and TRBJ1-5, with D unresolved. V lost 5 bases to trimming and J lost 0 bases, with 8 bases between them. Germline V lookup: CDR1 SGHTA, CDR2 FQGNSA. CDR3 length: 14 amino acids. CDR3 in DNA: TGTGCCAGCAGCCTTGACCATAGCAATCAGCCCCAGCATTTT. Amino acids: CASSLDHSNQPQHF. The full variable domain, in which reference TRBV7-2 and TRBJ1-5 provide the parts outside the CDR3, is GAGVSQSPSNKVTEKGKDVELRCDPISGHTALYWYRQSLGQGLEFLIYFQGNSAPDKSGLPSDRFSAERTGGSVSTLTIQRTQQEDSAVYLCASSLDHSNQPQHFGDGTRLSIL.

This chain joins TRBV5-1 and TRBJ2-7, with unresolved D. From germline, CDR1 is SGHRS and CDR2 YFSETQ. V was clipped by 3 bases and J by 0 bases, with 19 bases between them. There are 17 residues in the CDR3. The CDR3 loop is CASSSYVNSSRSYEQYF. As DNA, the CDR3 is TGCGCCAGCAGCTCCTATGTTAATAGTAGCCGCTCCTACGAGCAGTACTTC.

With respect to this clonotype: This may be a read error: a much more frequent sequence differs by one nucleotide. The DNA of the CDR3 is TGTGCCAGCAGAAAGGGGTTCTGGCTGGGGCTCTATGGCTGCACCTTC. Its protein product is CASRKGFWLGLYGCTF. This chain connects TRBV6-2 or TRBV6-3 to TRBJ1-2; D is possibly TRBD1 (5 bases). Germline CDR1 reads MNHEY; CDR2 reads SVGEGT. CDR3 length: 16 amino acids.

The chain employs TRBV28 and TRBJ2-5, with TRBD1 identical over 10 bases. Germline-derived CDR1 and CDR2 are MDHEN and SYDVKM. V was pared by 4 bases and J by 5 bases, with 10 bases of the junction left unmatched. The CDR3 runs to 16 residues. In nucleotides, the CDR3 is TGTGCCAGCAGTTCACCGGGACAGGGGACCGGCGAGACCCAGTACTTC. Its protein is CASSSPGQGTGETQYF.

V and J are TRBV30 and TRBJ1-1; no clear D. Germline V gives CDR1 GTSNPN, CDR2 SVGIG (reference sequence). With 2 bases removed from V and 0 bases from J, the gap between germline ends came to 13 bases. The CDR3 is 15 amino acids. The CDR3 spells CAWSTGMIMNTEAFF. Here the CDR3 DNA reads TGTGCCTGGAGTACGGGGATGATAATGAACACTGAAGCTTTCTTT. Variable domain in full (rest from reference TRBV30 and TRBJ1-1): SQTIHQWPATLVQPVGSPLSLECTVEGTSNPNLYWYRQAAGRGLQLLFYSVGIGQISSEVPQNLSASRPQDRQFILSSKKLLLSDSGFYLCAWSTGMIMNTEAFFGQGTRLTVV.

For this clonotype: This may be a read error: a much more frequent sequence differs by one nucleotide. The chain is built from TRBV20-1 and TRBJ1-1, with 8 nucleotides matching TRBD1. Germline V gene sequence: CDR1 DFQATT, CDR2 SNEGSKA (reference sequence). This CDR3 spans 14 amino acids. In DNA form, the CDR3 reads TGCAGTGCCCGAGAGACAGGGGCTGAGACTGAAGCTTCCTTT. Amino acid sequence: CSARETGAETEASF.

The chain is built from TRBV7-2 and TRBJ2-2; no reliable D call. The V end lost 8 bases, the J end lost 6 bases, and 19 bases lay between the germline ends. From germline, CDR1 is SGHTA and CDR2 FQGNSA. CDR3 length: 15 residues. In DNA, the CDR3 is TGTGCCAGCGGACGGGCCATCCACCTTCCCGGGGAGCTGTTTTTT. This encodes CASGRAIHLPGELFF.

This clonotype has a count of ten or more. V gene TRBV20-1 combines with J gene TRBJ2-5; D unclear. V was pared by 3 bases and J by 9 bases, with 11 bases between. The length of the CDR3 is 11 residues. Germline CDR1 is DFQATT and CDR2 is SNEGSKA (reference sequence). DNA of the CDR3: TGCAGTGCTAGCCCTCAGGCGGCCCAGTACTTC. This encodes CSASPQAAQYF.

This clonotype was counted at least ten times. The V gene is TRBV28, the J gene TRBJ1-1; 7 bases map to TRBD1. Germline assignment: CDR1 MDHEN and CDR2 SYDVKM. This CDR3 has 15 amino acids. V trimming: 6 bases; J trimming: 5 bases; junction bases outside the gene matches: 12. The CDR3 loop is CASRDQGGIVTEAFF. Written as DNA, the CDR3 is TGTGCCAGCAGGGACCAGGGGGGGATAGTAACTGAAGCTTTCTTT. Variable domain in full (rest from reference TRBV28 and TRBJ1-1): DVKVTQSSRYLVKRTGEKVFLECVQDMDHENMFWYRQDPGLGLRLIYFSYDVKMKEKGDIPEGYSVSREKKERFSLILESASTNQTSMYLCASRDQGGIVTEAFFGQGTRLTVV.

The chain employs TRBV6-2 or TRBV6-3 and TRBJ1-1; D gene uncertain. Germline CDR1 MNHEY, CDR2 SVGEGT. This CDR3 spans 13 amino acids. Trimming pared 2 bases from V and 6 bases from J, leaving 10 bases between. CDR3 loop: CASSYPAGSEAFF. CDR3 DNA: TGTGCCAGCAGTTACCCCGCGGGGTCTGAAGCTTTCTTT.

V gene TRBV19 combines with J gene TRBJ2-1, with 8 bases that match TRBD2. Trimming removed 5 bases from V and 14 bases from J; junction bases left unmatched: 14. The length of the CDR3 is 14 residues. The V gene's germline CDR1 is LNHDA and CDR2 SQIVND (reference sequence). The CDR3 loop is CASSPQAGAHIKFF. The CDR3 coding sequence is TGTGCCAGTAGTCCCCAAGCGGGAGCCCACATAAAGTTCTTC.

The chain recombines TRBV20-1 with TRBJ1-1; D unresolved. Trimming removed 0 bases at V and 11 bases at J, with 10 bases between. The length of the CDR3 is 11 residues. Per germline, CDR1 DFQATT and CDR2 SNEGSKA (reference sequence). The CDR3 nucleotides are TGCAGTGCTAGAGATCCCCCACGGGCTTTCTTT. The encoded protein is CSARDPPRAFF.

Points on this clonotype: A read error may be the cause here, since a much bigger clone is one base away. This sequence joins TRBV6-5 and TRBJ2-7; the D gene is possibly TRBD2 (6 bases). The CDR3 has 14 residues. In germline, CDR1 is MNHEY, CDR2 SVGAGI. V gave up 2 bases and J gave up 6 bases, with 14 bases separating them. CDR3 amino acids: CASSYGAGYLEQYF. The CDR3 coding sequence is TGTGCCAGCAGTTACGGGGCGGGATACCTCGAGCAGTACTTC.

There are a few counts of this clonotype. The chain employs TRBV24-1 and TRBJ1-6; unclear D gene. This CDR3 contains 14 residues. V lost 5 bases and J lost 6, with 10 bases in between. Germline V gene data show CDR1 as KGHDR and CDR2 as SFDVKD. The chain's CDR3 is CATSGQEVNSPLHF. For the CDR3, the DNA is TGTGCCACCAGTGGGCAGGAGGTTAATTCACCCCTCCACTTT.

A remark on this clonotype: Being one base from a much bigger clone, this may be a read error. The V gene is TRBV6-5, the J gene TRBJ2-7, with D perhaps matching TRBD2 (5 bases). CDR3 length equals 16 residues. Germline CDR1 MNHEY, CDR2 SVGAGI. CDR3 region: CAGSYSGFVGAYEQYF. The CDR3 bases are TGTGCCGGCAGTTACTCGGGATTCGTGGGAGCCTACGAGCAGTACTTC.